This entry is about one TCR beta chain. This specimen belongs to a study of patients and donors after allogeneic stem cell transplantation. From the RT-PCR reads, TCRdb called clonotypes with MiXCR, one entry per CDR3 protein. The sample yields approximately 430,000 distinct CDR3 sequences, roughly 17% seen once. This receptor was obtained from a human donor who was either an allogeneic HSCT recipient or a stem cell or donor lymphocyte infusion donor (not recorded which). It is not recorded whose cells these are; they may come from a transplant donor. The sample comprised blood, either unsorted or a sorted T cell fraction (not recorded which).

The chain's CDR3 is CASSPRGLMNTEAFF. CDR3 coding DNA: TGTGCCAGCAGCCCCAGGGGGCTCATGAACACTGAAGCTTTCTTT. The rearrangement joins TRBV7-2 to TRBJ1-1, with 8 bases fitting TRBD1. Germline V lookup: CDR1 SGHTA, CDR2 FQGNSA. V was pared by 5 bases and J by 0 bases, with 5 bases of the junction left unmatched. The CDR3 consists of 15 residues.